This TCR beta chain was obtained from a study of T-cell memory formation after mild COVID-19. Study results and limitations: In pre-infection memory, a portion of responding clones appeared, which suggested that cross-reactive memory joined. Clones that contracted from day 15 to 85 had balanced CD4/CD8; later expanders were CD4+ biased. CM and EM subsets held most contracting CD4+ clones; EMRA held CD8+ ones.

As regards this clonotype: Its matching antigen is unknown.

TCRdb independently ran MiXCR on the 5' RACE reads; one entry per CDR3 protein. Among roughly 450,000 distinct CDR3 sequences, roughly 18% were seen once, and the ten largest hold 20% to 25%. The CDR3 is 15 amino acids. Germline lookup yields CDR1 SGHRS and CDR2 YFSETQ. The V end lost 3 bases, the J end lost 2 bases, and 14 bases lay between the germline ends. V and J are TRBV5-1 and TRBJ2-5; D is perhaps TRBD1 (6 bases). The sample consisted of PBMCs or a T cell subset sorted from them (not recorded which). This TCR derives from a man aged 18 to 30 who had mild COVID-19 (a few samples of this study predate the infection). Cell type and time point are not known. This CDR3 is CASSWPGQAQETQYF. The CDR3 coding sequence is TGCGCCAGCAGCTGGCCGGGACAAGCACAAGAGACCCAGTACTTC.